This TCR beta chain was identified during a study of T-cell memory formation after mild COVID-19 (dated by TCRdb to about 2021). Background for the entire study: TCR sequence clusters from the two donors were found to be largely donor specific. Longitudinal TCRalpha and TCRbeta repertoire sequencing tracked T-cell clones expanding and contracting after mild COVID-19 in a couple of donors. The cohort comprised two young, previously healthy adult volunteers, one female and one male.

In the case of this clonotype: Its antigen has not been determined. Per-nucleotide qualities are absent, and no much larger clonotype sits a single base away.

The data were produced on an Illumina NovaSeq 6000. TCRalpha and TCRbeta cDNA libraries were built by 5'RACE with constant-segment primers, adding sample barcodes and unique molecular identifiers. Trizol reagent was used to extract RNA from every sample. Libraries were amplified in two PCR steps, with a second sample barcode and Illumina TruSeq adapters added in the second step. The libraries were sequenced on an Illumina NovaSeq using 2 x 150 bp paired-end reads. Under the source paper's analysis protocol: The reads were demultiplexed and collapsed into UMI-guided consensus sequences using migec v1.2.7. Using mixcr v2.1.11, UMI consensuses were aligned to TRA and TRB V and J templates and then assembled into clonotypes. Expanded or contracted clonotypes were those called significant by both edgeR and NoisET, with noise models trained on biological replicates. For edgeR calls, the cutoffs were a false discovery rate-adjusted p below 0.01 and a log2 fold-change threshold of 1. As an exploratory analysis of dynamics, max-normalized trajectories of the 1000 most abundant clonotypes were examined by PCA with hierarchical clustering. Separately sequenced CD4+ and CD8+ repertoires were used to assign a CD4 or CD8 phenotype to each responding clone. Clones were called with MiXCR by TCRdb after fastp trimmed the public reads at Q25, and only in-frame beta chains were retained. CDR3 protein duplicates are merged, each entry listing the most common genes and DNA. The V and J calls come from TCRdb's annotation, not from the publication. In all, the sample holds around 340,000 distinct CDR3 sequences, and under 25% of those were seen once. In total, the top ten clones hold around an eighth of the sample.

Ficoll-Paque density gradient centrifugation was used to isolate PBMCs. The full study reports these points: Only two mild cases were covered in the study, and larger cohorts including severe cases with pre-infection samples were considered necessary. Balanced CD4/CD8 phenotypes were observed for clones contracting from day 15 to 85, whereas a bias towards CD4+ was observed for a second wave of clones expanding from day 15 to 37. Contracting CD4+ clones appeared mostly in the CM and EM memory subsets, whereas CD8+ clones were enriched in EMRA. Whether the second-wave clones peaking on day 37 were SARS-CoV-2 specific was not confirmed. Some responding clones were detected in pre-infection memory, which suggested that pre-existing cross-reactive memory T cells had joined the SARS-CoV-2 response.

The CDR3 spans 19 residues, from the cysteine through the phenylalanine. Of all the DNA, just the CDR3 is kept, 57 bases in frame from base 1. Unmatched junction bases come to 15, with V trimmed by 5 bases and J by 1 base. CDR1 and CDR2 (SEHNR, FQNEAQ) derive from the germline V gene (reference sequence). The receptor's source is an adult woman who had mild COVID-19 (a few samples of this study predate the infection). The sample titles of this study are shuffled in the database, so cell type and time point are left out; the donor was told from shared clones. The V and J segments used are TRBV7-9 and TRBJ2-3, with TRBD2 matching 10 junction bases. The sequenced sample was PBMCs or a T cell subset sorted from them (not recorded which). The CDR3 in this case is CASSHTRRLAGQGTDTQYF. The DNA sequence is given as TGTGCCAGCAGCCACACCCGGAGACTAGCGGGTCAGGGCACAGATACGCAGTATTTT.